This TCR beta chain was observed in a study of CD8+CD57+ T cells in acquired aplastic anemia. Study summary: On average, sorted CD4+ and CD8+ cells gave 2.5 to 4 ug of DNA.

CDR3 and TCR beta VDJ profiling relied on a genomic DNA template. Each CDR3 protein is one row after TCRdb ran MiXCR on the reads. This table has roughly 180,000 distinct CDR3 sequences, approximately 46% appearing once. Trimming took 5 bases from V and 0 from J, leaving 11 bases between them. The CDR3 consists of 15 residues. Germline V gene sequence: CDR1 SGHTA, CDR2 FQGTGA. There are many counts of this clonotype. The sample comprised sorted CD4+, CD8+, or CD8+CD57+ T cells (not recorded which) from PBMCs. This chain links TRBV7-3 with TRBJ2-1, with D tentatively TRBD2 (6 bases). This TCR derives from a human donor in good health. The CDR3 DNA sequence: TGTGCCAGCAGCCCCCATAGCGGCTCCTACAATGAGCAGTTCTTC. This sequence encodes CASSPHSGSYNEQFF.